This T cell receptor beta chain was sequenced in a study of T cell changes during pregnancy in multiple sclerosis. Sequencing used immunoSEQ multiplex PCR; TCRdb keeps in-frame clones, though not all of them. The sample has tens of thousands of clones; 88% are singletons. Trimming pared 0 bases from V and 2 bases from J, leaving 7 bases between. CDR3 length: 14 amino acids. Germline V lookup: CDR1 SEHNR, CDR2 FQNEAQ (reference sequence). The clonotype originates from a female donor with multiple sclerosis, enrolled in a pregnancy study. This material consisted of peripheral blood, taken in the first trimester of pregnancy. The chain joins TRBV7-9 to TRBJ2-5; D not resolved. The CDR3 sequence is CASSLALRQETQYF. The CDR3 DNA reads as TGTGCCAGCAGCTTAGCCCTGCGGCAAGAGACCCAGTACTTC.